This entry lists 18 T cell receptor beta chains sequenced from one sample in a study of blood T cell repertoires in COVID-19. Measured with immunoSEQ multiplex PCR; TCRdb has only the in-frame clones, and not every one. The sample consists of about 74,000 clones, approximately 89% of them appearing once. Source material: peripheral blood. All receptors derive from an elderly woman with acute or convalescent COVID-19.

V is TRBV4-2 and J is TRBJ1-4; 7 bases fit TRBD1. V shed 4 bases and J 4 bases; nucleotides not matched to a gene: 9. The germline V gene has CDR1 LGHNA and CDR2 YNFKEQ. This CDR3 is built from 16 residues. The CDR3 region has the DNA TGTGCCAGCAGCCCCGGGACAGTCGATAATAATGAAAAACTGTTTTTT. Amino acids: CASSPGTVDNNEKLFF.

The V and J genes are TRBV6-5 and TRBJ1-5; D is unclear. Germline lookup yields CDR1 MNHEY and CDR2 SVGAGI. The length of the CDR3 is 12 residues. Deletions cut 6 bases from V and 0 bases from J, with 3 bases between. CDR3 sequence reads: CASRHSNQPQHF. The CDR3 coding sequence is TGTGCCAGCAGACATAGCAATCAGCCCCAGCATTTT.

This clone was seen a single time. The V gene is TRBV18, the J gene TRBJ1-1; 9 bases fit TRBD1. This CDR3 has 13 amino acids. Germline V gives CDR1 KGHSH, CDR2 LQKENI. Trimming cost V 6 bases and J 7 bases; bases outside gene matches: 6. CDR3 in amino acids: CASSEGQGLEAFF. The DNA of the CDR3 is TGTGCCAGCTCGGAGGGACAGGGTCTTGAAGCTTTCTTT.

V is TRBV6-5 and J is TRBJ1-2; no reliable D call. Germline loops: CDR1 MNHEY, CDR2 SVGAGI. This CDR3 is 14 amino acids long. V lost 7 bases, J lost 4 bases, and 16 bases lay in between. CDR3 amino acids: CASTIGLATYGYTF. The CDR3 region has the DNA TGTGCCAGCACCATCGGACTGGCTACCTATGGCTACACCTTC.

This chain uses TRBV11-2 with TRBJ2-3; D not certain. The CDR3 sequence is 15 residues long. CDR1 and CDR2 (germline): SGHAT, FQNNGV. V lost 5 bases and J 4 bases, leaving 16 bases between the germline ends. This CDR3 is CASSAGARMADTQYF. CDR3 DNA: TGTGCCAGCAGCGCAGGCGCAAGAATGGCAGATACGCAGTATTTT.

This clone has a handful of counts. The chain uses TRBV11-3 and TRBJ2-3; no definite D call. With 5 bases removed from V and 6 bases from J, the gap between germline ends came to 12 bases. The CDR3 runs 13 residues. Germline loops: CDR1 SGHNT, CDR2 YENEEA. The CDR3 region has the DNA TGTGCCAGCAGCCCCAGTTTTATCGATACGCAGTATTTT. Its translation is CASSPSFIDTQYF.

The chain has TRBV19 and TRBJ1-1; 7 bases match TRBD1. With 7 bases clipped from V and 1 base from J, the junction kept 12 bases outside the gene matches. The germline CDR1 and CDR2 sequences are LNHDA and SQIVND (reference sequence). This CDR3 spans 16 amino acids. CDR3: CASTRSPTGQNTEAFF. The CDR3 nucleotides are TGTGCCAGTACCCGAAGCCCGACAGGGCAGAACACTGAAGCTTTCTTT.

In this sample, this clone turned up once. The rearrangement uses TRBV18 and TRBJ2-1; 9 nucleotides line up with TRBD1. In germline, CDR1 is KGHSH, CDR2 LQKENI. V dropped 2 bases and J dropped 1; count of bases not matched to a gene: 0. The CDR3 covers 15 residues. The CDR3 reads CASSPDRGSYNEQFF. The CDR3 bases are TGTGCCAGCTCACCAGACAGGGGGTCCTACAATGAGCAGTTCTTC.

The chain employs TRBV19 and TRBJ1-1; possibly TRBD1 for D (5 bases). CDR1 and CDR2 from the germline V gene are LNHDA and SQIVND (reference sequence). The germline V and J ends were trimmed by 8 bases and 5 bases, with 18 bases remaining between them. The CDR3 is 14 residues long. In DNA form, the CDR3 reads TGTGCCAGTCATCCGGGACTCCGAAGTACTGAAGCTTTCTTT. It is translated as CASHPGLRSTEAFF.

This chain connects TRBV7-2 to TRBJ2-1; D is unclear. The germline V and J ends were trimmed by 4 bases and 4 bases, with 8 bases remaining between them. CDR1 is SGHTA, CDR2 FQGNSA, per germline. The CDR3 loop spans 13 amino acids. This CDR3 is CASSSAVYNEQFF. CDR3 sequence (DNA): TGTGCCAGCAGCTCGGCGGTTTACAATGAGCAGTTCTTC.

The chain links TRBV18 to TRBJ2-7, with D maybe TRBD1 (5 bases). The CDR3 runs 14 residues. Germline-derived CDR1 and CDR2 are KGHSH and LQKENI. V lost 3 bases and J 7 bases, leaving 16 bases between the germline ends. CDR3: CASSPSQDIREQYF. In DNA form, the CDR3 reads TGTGCCAGCTCACCCTCCCAGGACATTCGAGAGCAGTACTTC.

The rearrangement joins TRBV13 to TRBJ2-6; 7 positions match TRBD1. The CDR3 spans 15 residues. Trimming cost V 4 bases and J 2 bases; bases outside gene matches: 2. CDR1 PRHDT and CDR2 FYEKMQ come from the germline V gene (reference sequence). CDR3 nucleotides: TGTGCCAGCAGCTGGGACAGTGCTGGGGCCAACGTCCTGACTTTC. This encodes CASSWDSAGANVLTF. The full variable domain, with the rest looked up from reference TRBV13 and TRBJ2-6, is AAGVIQSPRHLIKEKRETATLKCYPIPRHDTVYWYQQGPGQDPQFLISFYEKMQSDKGSIPDRFSAQQFSDYHSELNMSSLELGDSALYFCASSWDSAGANVLTFGAGSRLTVL.

This clone was detected a few times. The chain carries TRBV14 and TRBJ1-1; D unclear. V gave up 4 bases and J gave up 1 base, with 7 bases separating them. The CDR3 covers 13 residues. Per the germline V gene, CDR1 is SGHDN and CDR2 is FVKESK. CDR3 bases: TGTGCCAGCAGCCTCCGTTCGAACACTGAAGCTTTCTTT. The encoded protein is CASSLRSNTEAFF.

This chain joins TRBV19 and TRBJ2-3, with D perhaps matching TRBD1 (5 bases). The germline V gene has CDR1 LNHDA and CDR2 SQIVND (reference sequence). V was clipped by 3 bases and J by 5 bases, with 12 bases between them. The CDR3 consists of 14 residues. This CDR3 reads CASSMDKSGDTQYF. The CDR3 bases are TGTGCCAGTAGTATGGACAAGTCCGGAGATACGCAGTATTTT.

The chain couples TRBV6-5 to TRBJ1-5; TRBD1 matches 7 bases. V lost 4 bases and J lost 9; bases outside the gene matches: 9. This CDR3 has 14 amino acids. Germline V gene lookup returns CDR1 MNHEY and CDR2 SVGAGI. CDR3 region: CASSSGQVGRPQHF. The CDR3 DNA sequence: TGTGCCAGCAGTTCCGGACAGGTTGGGCGGCCCCAGCATTTT.

This clone was detected only once. The J gene is TRBJ1-1, the V gene TRBV6-1; 10 bases line up with TRBD1. V shed 4 bases, J shed 0 bases, and the junction held 11 bases outside the gene matches. The germline CDR1 and CDR2 sequences are MNHNS and SASEGT. This CDR3 region has 18 residues. The CDR3 DNA reads TGTGCCAGCAGTGCGGACAGGGGGGATATCGGTATGAACACTGAAGCTTTCTTT. Protein sequence: CASSADRGDIGMNTEAFF.

The V call is TRBV25-1, the J call TRBJ2-1, with 10 bases fitting TRBD2. This CDR3 spans 16 amino acids. Germline CDR1 MGHDK, CDR2 SYGVNS. J gave up 0 bases and V 4 bases, and 3 bases lay outside the gene matches. This CDR3 reads CASSVPSGSSYNEQFF. The CDR3, as DNA: TGTGCCAGCAGTGTCCCTAGCGGGAGCTCCTACAATGAGCAGTTCTTC.

This chain connects TRBV7-2 to TRBJ2-1, with 10 bases aligning to TRBD2. V was clipped by 6 bases and J by 0 bases; unmatched bases: 2. The CDR3 extends over 15 amino acids. Germline CDR1 is SGHTA and CDR2 is FQGNSA. Written as DNA, the CDR3 is TGTGCCAGCAGACGACTAGCGGGCTCCTACAATGAGCAGTTCTTC. Its translation: CASRRLAGSYNEQFF.